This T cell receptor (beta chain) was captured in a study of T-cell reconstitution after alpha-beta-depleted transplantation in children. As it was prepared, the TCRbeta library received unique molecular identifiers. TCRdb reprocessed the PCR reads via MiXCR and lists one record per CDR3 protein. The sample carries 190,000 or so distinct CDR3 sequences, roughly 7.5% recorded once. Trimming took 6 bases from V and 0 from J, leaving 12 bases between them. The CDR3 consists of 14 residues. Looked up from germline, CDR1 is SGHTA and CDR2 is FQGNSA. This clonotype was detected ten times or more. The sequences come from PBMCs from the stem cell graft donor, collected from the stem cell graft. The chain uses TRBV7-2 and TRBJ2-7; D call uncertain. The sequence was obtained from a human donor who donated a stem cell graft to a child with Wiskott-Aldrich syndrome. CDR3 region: CASRPPISSYEQYF. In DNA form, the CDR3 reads TGTGCCAGCAGACCACCCATTTCCTCCTACGAGCAGTACTTC.